This T cell receptor (beta chain) emerged from a study of control samples from healthy donors and cancer patients. Here immunoSEQ multiplex PCR was the method, and the copy in TCRdb shows in-frame clones only, minus some. Altogether about 100,000 clones are present, 80% to 95% being singletons, with the ten largest covering 6.5% to 9.5%. The CDR3 extends over 17 amino acids. V gave up 1 base and J gave up 3 bases, with 19 bases separating them. Germline V gene lookup returns CDR1 LGHNA and CDR2 YSLEER. This TCR came from a man in his late teens or twenties in good health. Source material: blood. The chain uses TRBV4-3 and TRBJ2-7; the D call may be TRBD1 or TRBD2 (5 bases each). The chain's CDR3 is CASSQGIRDDNYYEQYF. In DNA, the CDR3 is TGCGCCAGCAGCCAAGGTATCCGGGACGACAATTACTACGAGCAGTACTTC.